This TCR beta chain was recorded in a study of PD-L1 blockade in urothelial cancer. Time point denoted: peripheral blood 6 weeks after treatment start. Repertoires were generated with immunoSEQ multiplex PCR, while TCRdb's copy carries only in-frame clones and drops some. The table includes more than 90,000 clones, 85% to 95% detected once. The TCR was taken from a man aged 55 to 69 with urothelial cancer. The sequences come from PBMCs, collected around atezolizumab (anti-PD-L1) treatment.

The CDR3 nucleotides are TGCGCCAGCAGACGTCCGACTGGCACTGAAGCTTTCTTT. Translated: CASRRPTGTEAFF. This chain joins TRBV4-1 and TRBJ1-1; D unclear. The V end lost 6 bases, the J end lost 4 bases, and 12 bases lay between the germline ends. This CDR3 contains 13 residues. Germline V CDR1 and CDR2: MGHRA, YSYEKL.